This T cell receptor beta chain was captured by sequencing in a study of blood T cells in healthy people across ages. Note on this clonotype: Its antigen is not identified. This may stem from a read error, because a much larger clone lies one nucleotide away.

CDR3 size: 12 residues. The germline gives CDR1 MDHEN, CDR2 SYDVKM. With a J-beta primer mix and a sample-barcoded 5' primer, a second PCR ran about 7 to 12 cycles. Researchers report that a template-switch adaptor with 12 random nucleotides tagged each cDNA molecule. TCRdb recomputed calls from the 5' RACE reads with MiXCR, one row per CDR3 protein. Counted here are roughly 680,000 distinct CDR3 sequences, 52% occurring once; the ten biggest clones make up about 13%. Study-level results: CMV status of donors was not determined, possibly confounding expanded clonotype changes. Estimated diversity that came from one million T cells was considered an underestimate.

At least 5.5 micrograms of total RNA were extracted per sample. What was sequenced was blood. The gene calls are TRBV28 and TRBJ2-7, with D maybe TRBD2 (5 bases). The TCR sequence derives from an elderly woman in good health. The CDR3 nucleotides read TGTGCCAGCAGCGGGAACCCGCTAGAGCAGTGCTTC. Translated: CASSGNPLEQCF.